Listed below are T cell receptor beta chains from one sample, sequenced in a study of post-analysis software for immune sequencing data. Via MiXCR, TCRdb re-called the PCR reads, giving one row per CDR3 protein. The table records 180,000 or so distinct CDR3 sequences, over 25% of them present only once. Source material: blood. The receptors were gathered from a girl under 18 with multiple sclerosis. CDR3s include the opening cysteine and the closing phenylalanine or tryptophan. Each record gives: J gene, V gene, D gene, clone size, CDR3 protein, CDR3 DNA. A D gene is named only where the DNA matches it firmly. A row's size may be missing; if present it is once, few, many or a size class.

TRBJ2-7 TRBV6-1 TRBD1 once CASSGTGGTGYKQYF TGTGCCAGCAGTGGGACAGGGGGCACCGGGTACAAGCAGTACTTC
TRBJ2-7 TRBV7-9 NA many CASSLRAFRDEQYF TGTGCCAGCAGCCTACGGGCCTTTCGGGACGAGCAGTACTTC
TRBJ2-1 TRBV24-1 TRBD2 NA CATSDLLAGNSYDEQFF TGTGCCACCAGTGATTTGCTAGCGGGGAACTCCTACGATGAGCAGTTCTTC
TRBJ2-3 TRBV6-1 TRBD2 many CASRGLAGVLDTDTQYF TGTGCCAGCAGAGGACTAGCGGGAGTCTTGGACACAGATACGCAGTATTTT
TRBJ2-5 TRBV15 NA once CATSRDSGATYLRETQYF TGTGCCACCAGCAGAGATTCAGGGGCCACGTACTTACGGGAGACCCAGTACTTC
TRBJ1-4 TRBV10-3 NA NA CAIRESTANEKLFF TGTGCCATCAGGGAGTCGACCGCTAATGAAAAACTGTTTTTT
TRBJ1-2 TRBV7-2 TRBD1 once CASSFLDRAYGCTF TGTGCCAGCAGCTTCTTAGACAGGGCGTATGGCTGCACCTTC
TRBJ2-1 TRBV5-5 NA many CASSLGLGQFF TGTGCCAGCAGCTTGGGCCTGGGGCAGTTCTTC
TRBJ2-3 TRBV9 NA many CASSVLETDTQYF TGTGCCAGCAGCGTTCTGGAGACAGATACGCAGTATTTT
TRBJ2-7 TRBV30 NA NA CAWARGYYEQYF TGTGCCTGGGCCCGCGGGTACTACGAGCAGTACTTC
TRBJ1-1 TRBV29-1 NA NA CSVGARVRNTEAFF TGCAGCGTTGGGGCCAGGGTCAGGAACACTGAAGCTTTCTTT
TRBJ1-5 TRBV15 NA NA CATSRPGEGRYSNLPQHF TGTGCCACCAGCAGACCAGGGGAGGGTCGATATAGCAATCTGCCCCAGCATTTT
TRBJ2-1 TRBV10-1 NA NA CASSAGTGTLNEQFF TGCGCCAGCAGTGCTGGGACCGGTACGTTAAATGAGCAGTTCTTC
TRBJ1-5 TRBV20-1 NA NA CSARARGAGQPQHF TGCAGTGCTAGGGCTCGGGGAGCCGGGCAGCCCCAGCATTTT
TRBJ2-1 TRBV27 TRBD2 few CASTSGGGLVGEQFF TGTGCCAGCACCTCGGGGGGAGGGCTAGTGGGTGAGCAGTTCTTC
TRBJ1-2 TRBV5-1 TRBD1 NA CASSLATGRSYTF TGCGCCAGCAGCTTGGCGACAGGGAGGAGCTACACCTTC
TRBJ1-6 TRBV20-1 TRBD1 few CSAKGQGYNSPLHF TGCAGTGCTAAGGGACAGGGCTATAATTCACCCCTCCACTTT